This T cell receptor beta chain emerged from a study of cytomegalovirus exposure and HLA in healthy donors. V was pared by 2 bases and J by 10 bases, with 13 bases between. The CDR3 is made up of 14 amino acids. Germline values: CDR1 SGHDT, CDR2 YYEEEE. The PCR was carried out with 60 Vbeta primers and 13 Jbeta primers. Here immunoSEQ multiplex PCR was the method, and the copy in TCRdb shows in-frame clones only, minus some. The sample is made up of under 130,000 clones, and the top ten hold around 3.5% of it. This sequence joins TRBV5-6 and TRBJ1-6, with D maybe TRBD1 (5 bases). The specimen sequenced was PBMCs. The sequence derives from a man aged 35 to 55 in good health and CMV-seronegative. The CDR3 loop is CASSLARGKSPLHF. For the CDR3, the DNA is TGTGCCAGCAGCTTAGCACGGGGGAAGTCACCCCTCCACTTT. The full variable domain, in which reference TRBV5-6 and TRBJ1-6 provide the parts outside the CDR3, is DAGVTQSPTHLIKTRGQQVTLRCSPKSGHDTVSWYQQALGQGPQFIFQYYEEEERQRGNFPDRFSGHQFPNYSSELNVNALLLGDSALYLCASSLARGKSPLHFGNGTRLTVT.